Here is one T cell receptor beta chain with its context. With V trimmed by 4 bases and J by 5 bases, 7 bases remained unmatched. This CDR3 has 15 amino acids. Per germline, CDR1 WSHSY and CDR2 SAAADI. Sequencing used immunoSEQ multiplex PCR; TCRdb keeps in-frame clones, though not all of them. Of about 140,000 clones in the sample, about 86% are singletons; the top ten hold about 8%. The data were taken from a study of blood T cell repertoires in COVID-19. For the study at large: From T cells, B-cell-depleted T cells, or PBMCs came the material, which was cDNA or gDNA.

The clonotype was recovered from an older woman with acute or convalescent COVID-19. Material: peripheral blood. The chain carries TRBV10-2 and TRBJ1-4; 7 nucleotides line up with TRBD1. The CDR3 region is CASSGYGTENEKLFF. The CDR3 region has the DNA TGCGCCAGCAGTGGGTACGGGACAGAAAATGAAAAACTGTTTTTT.